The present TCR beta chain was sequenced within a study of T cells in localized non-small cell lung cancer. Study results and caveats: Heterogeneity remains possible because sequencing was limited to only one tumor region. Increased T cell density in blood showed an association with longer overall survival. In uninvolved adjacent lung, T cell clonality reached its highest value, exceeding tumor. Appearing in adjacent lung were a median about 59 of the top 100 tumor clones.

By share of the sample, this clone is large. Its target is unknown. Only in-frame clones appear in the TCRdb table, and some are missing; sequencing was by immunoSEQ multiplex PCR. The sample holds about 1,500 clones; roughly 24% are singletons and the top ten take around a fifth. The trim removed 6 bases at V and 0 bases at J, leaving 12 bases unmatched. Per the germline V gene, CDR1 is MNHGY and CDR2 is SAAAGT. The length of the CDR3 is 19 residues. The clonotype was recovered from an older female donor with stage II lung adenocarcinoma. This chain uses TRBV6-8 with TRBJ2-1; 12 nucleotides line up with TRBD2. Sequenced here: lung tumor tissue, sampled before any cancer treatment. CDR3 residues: CASSQGLAGTLGSYNEQFF. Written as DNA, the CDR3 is TGTGCCAGCAGCCAAGGACTAGCGGGGACTCTCGGCTCCTACAATGAGCAGTTCTTC.